Below, 9 T cell receptor beta chains from the same sample are listed, as sequenced in a study of cytomegalovirus exposure and HLA in healthy donors (dated by TCRdb to about 2017). Library preparation employed the immunoSEQ multiplex PCR assay. For the multiplex PCR, a mixture combining 60 forward primers for TCR Vbeta segments and 13 reverse primers for TCR Jbeta segments was used. TCRdb's version of the immuneACCESS table is confined to in-frame rearrangements and falls short of the full clone set. An unresolved V gene accounts for under half of the shortfall where checked; the remainder is of unknown origin. The sample has under 150,000 clones on record, 84% of them singletons. About 2.5% of the sample belongs to the ten largest clones. The sample taken for sequencing was PBMCs. These TCRs come from a man aged 45-65 years in good health and CMV-seronegative.

In its sample, this clone was seen once. The chain employs TRBV7-6 and TRBJ1-1; a possible D gene is TRBD1 (6 bases). V lost 7 bases, J lost 1 base, and 10 bases lay in between. CDR3 length: 13 amino acids. The germline CDR1 and CDR2 sequences are SGHVS and FNYEAQ. The CDR3 spells CASKGGANTEAFF. CDR3 sequence (DNA): TGTGCCAGCAAGGGGGGGGCGAACACTGAAGCTTTCTTT.

The J gene is TRBJ1-2, the V gene TRBV5-8, with 9 positions matching TRBD1. The CDR3 is 14 residues long. V shed 5 bases, J shed 5 bases, and the junction held 7 bases outside the gene matches. Germline V CDR1 and CDR2: SGHTS, YDEGEE. CDR3 in DNA: TGTGCCAGCAGTACCGGGACAGGGTCTTATGGCTACACCTTC. Its translation is CASSTGTGSYGYTF. Together with reference TRBV5-8 and TRBJ1-2, the CDR3 gives the full variable domain: EAGVTQSPTHLIKTRGQQATLRCSPISGHTSVYWYQQALGLGLQFLLWYDEGEERNRGNFPPRFSGRQFPNYSSELNVNALELEDSALYLCASSTGTGSYGYTFGSGTRLTVV.

The genes are TRBV5-1 and TRBJ2-5; TRBD1 is a possible D gene (6 bases). The CDR3 loop spans 14 amino acids. Germline-derived CDR1 and CDR2 are SGHRS and YFSETQ. V lost 4 bases and J lost 2, with 12 bases in between. The CDR3 spells CASSQGQKQETQYF. The CDR3 DNA sequence: TGCGCCAGCAGCCAAGGACAGAAGCAAGAGACCCAGTACTTC.

As concerns this clone: An end of the junction does not agree with germline; a read error may underlie this. This chain uses TRBV7-9 with TRBJ2-2; 13 bases align to TRBD2. The CDR3 sequence is 16 residues long. Germline V CDR1 and CDR2: SEHNR, FQNEAQ (reference sequence). The CDR3 bases are TGTACCAGCAGCTCCGGGACTAGCGGGGCCACCGGGGAGCTGTTTTTT. It translates to CTSSSGTSGATGELFF.

This chain links TRBV30 with TRBJ2-1, with a weak D call TRBD1 (7 bases). CDR1 is GTSNPN and CDR2 is SVGIG in the germline V gene (reference sequence). The CDR3 has 14 amino acids. V was cut by 5 bases and J by 5 bases, with 16 bases left in between. The CDR3 DNA sequence: TGTGCCTGGCATACAGGGGAGGAAGACAATGAGCAGTTCTTC. Its protein is CAWHTGEEDNEQFF.

The table lists this clone with a few counts. The V gene is TRBV4-2, the J gene TRBJ2-1; a possible D gene is TRBD2 (6 bases). Per the germline V gene, CDR1 is LGHNA and CDR2 is YNFKEQ. CDR3 length equals 15 residues. V dropped 0 bases and J dropped 6 bases, with 12 bases sitting between them. The DNA of the CDR3 is TGTGCCAGCAGCCAAGATGGGGGGTCGCGCAATGAGCAGTTCTTC. It encodes CASSQDGGSRNEQFF.

This chain links TRBV7-3 with TRBJ2-2; D gene ambiguous. Germline CDR1 SGHTA, CDR2 FQGTGA. The CDR3 contains 13 residues. V was pared by 5 bases and J by 5 bases, with 9 bases between. The CDR3: CASSLGRTGELFF. The CDR3 nucleotides read TGTGCCAGCAGCCTAGGAAGAACCGGGGAGCTGTTTTTT.

The chain links TRBV30 to TRBJ1-5; D unresolved. The CDR3 spans 15 residues. Looked up from germline, CDR1 is GTSNPN and CDR2 is SVGIG (reference sequence). Trimming left V 0 bases short and J 2 bases short, with 11 bases between. CDR3 bases: TGTGCCTGGAGTGTACCAGGAATTGGCAATCAGCCCCAGCATTTT. Encoded protein: CAWSVPGIGNQPQHF.

The chain employs TRBV6-5 and TRBJ2-5; possible D gene TRBD1, 6 bases. This CDR3 has 14 residues. CDR1 is MNHEY and CDR2 is SVGAGI in the germline V gene. Trimming left V 4 bases short and J 14 bases short, with 23 bases between. This CDR3 reads CASSFQGTRGPNYF. The CDR3 DNA reads as TGTGCCAGCAGTTTCCAGGGGACCCGGGGCCCGAATTACTTC.